Below, 26 T cell receptor beta chains from the same sample are listed, as sequenced in a study of blood T cell repertoires in COVID-19. Produced via immunoSEQ multiplex PCR; TCRdb's table is partial and in-frame only. The table lists approximately 470,000 clones, approximately 90% of them singletons. The material sequenced was PBMCs or T cells enriched from blood (not recorded which). Every receptor here comes from a woman under 30 who had recovered from COVID-19.

This chain joins TRBV28 and TRBJ1-2; maybe TRBD1 (5 bases). V was clipped by 2 bases and J by 8 bases, with 6 bases between them. The CDR3 runs 11 residues. Germline V gene sequence: CDR1 MDHEN, CDR2 SYDVKM. The CDR3 sequence is CASSLGGGYTF. In DNA, the CDR3 is TGTGCCAGCAGTTTAGGGGGGGGCTACACCTTC.

V usage is TRBV11-2 and J usage is TRBJ2-7, with D perhaps matching TRBD1 (6 bases). V lost 4 bases to trimming and J lost 0 bases, with 10 bases between them. The CDR3 is 14 amino acids. Germline loops: CDR1 SGHAT, CDR2 FQNNGV. The CDR3 loop is CASSSYRVSYEQYF. CDR3 nucleotide sequence: TGTGCCAGCAGCTCCTACAGGGTCTCCTACGAGCAGTACTTC.

This rearrangement joins TRBV5-1 to TRBJ1-2, with 8 positions matching TRBD1. Germline V gene data show CDR1 as SGHRS and CDR2 as YFSETQ. With V trimmed by 4 bases and J by 3 bases, 20 bases remained unmatched. The CDR3 is made up of 19 amino acids. This CDR3 reads CASSLPVGQVTRRDYGYTF. The CDR3 DNA sequence: TGCGCCAGCAGCCTCCCCGTGGGACAGGTGACCCGGAGAGACTATGGCTACACCTTC. Variable domain in full (rest from reference TRBV5-1 and TRBJ1-2): KAGVTQTPRYLIKTRGQQVTLSCSPISGHRSVSWYQQTPGQGLQFLFEYFSETQRNKGNFPGRFSGRQFSNSRSEMNVSTLELGDSALYLCASSLPVGQVTRRDYGYTFGSGTRLTVV.

The chain uses TRBV6-5 and TRBJ1-5; 7 positions match TRBD1. Losses at the gene ends were 5 bases for V and 2 bases for J; bases not matched to a gene: 6. The length of the CDR3 is 15 residues. The germline V gene has CDR1 MNHEY and CDR2 SVGAGI. The CDR3 nucleotides read TGTGCCAGCAGTCTTAACAGGGGCGGCAATCAGCCCCAGCATTTT. Its protein is CASSLNRGGNQPQHF.

The chain employs TRBV6-5 and TRBJ2-1; D not resolved. This CDR3 is built from 15 residues. V dropped 5 bases and J dropped 7 bases, with 18 bases sitting between them. CDR1 is MNHEY and CDR2 is SVGAGI in the germline V gene. CDR3 sequence reads: CASSPRVIGTNEQFF. CDR3 nucleotides: TGTGCCAGCAGTCCCCGGGTGATAGGTACGAATGAGCAGTTCTTC.

The chain uses TRBV18 and TRBJ1-3; D gene uncertain. CDR1 and CDR2 (germline): KGHSH, LQKENI. The CDR3 runs 16 residues. Trimming took 2 bases from V and 0 from J, leaving 11 bases between them. The CDR3 sequence is CASSPNPFSSGNTIYF. CDR3 sequence (DNA): TGTGCCAGCTCACCAAACCCCTTCAGCTCTGGAAACACCATATATTTT.

The chain combines TRBV12-5 with TRBJ1-2; 8 bases agree with TRBD1. CDR1 and CDR2 from the germline V gene are LGHNT and FRNRAP. There are 13 residues in the CDR3. J gave up 7 bases and V 2 bases, and 3 bases lay outside the gene matches. The CDR3 here is CASGLSGGGGYTF. The CDR3 bases are TGTGCTAGTGGTTTGTCAGGGGGCGGTGGCTACACCTTC.

V and J are TRBV3-1 (or the pseudogene TRBV3-2) and TRBJ1-5; D might be TRBD1 (6 bases). Per the germline V gene, CDR1 is LGHDT and CDR2 is YNNKEL (reference sequence). Trimming pared 4 bases from V and 4 bases from J, leaving 11 bases between. CDR3 length: 14 residues. The DNA for the CDR3 is TGTGCCAGCAGCCGAGGGGGAACTAATCAGCCCCAGCATTTT. Translated: CASSRGGTNQPQHF.

This rearrangement joins TRBV5-6 to TRBJ1-2, with D perhaps matching TRBD1 (5 bases). V was trimmed by 0 bases and J by 2 bases, leaving 11 bases between them. From germline, CDR1 is SGHDT and CDR2 YYEEEE. The length of the CDR3 is 15 residues. The CDR3 protein is CASSLVGAPNYGYTF. The CDR3 nucleotides read TGTGCCAGCAGCTTGGTTGGGGCGCCGAACTATGGCTACACCTTC.

The V call is TRBV15, the J call TRBJ2-5; D unclear. The V end was cut by 4 bases, the J end by 5 bases, with 11 bases between. This CDR3 spans 13 amino acids. From germline, CDR1 is LNHNV and CDR2 YYDKDF (reference sequence). The CDR3 here is CATSTRRRETQYF. The CDR3 bases are TGTGCCACCAGCACTCGGAGAAGGGAGACCCAGTACTTC.

The genes are TRBV4-1 and TRBJ2-2, with 11 nucleotides matching TRBD2. There are 20 residues in the CDR3. Unmatched junction bases numbered 12, after V lost 1 base and J lost 2 bases. The V gene's germline CDR1 is MGHRA and CDR2 YSYEKL. This CDR3 is CASSQGPPILAGANTGELFF. The CDR3 DNA reads TGCGCCAGCAGCCAAGGACCACCCATACTAGCGGGGGCTAACACCGGGGAGCTGTTTTTT.

This chain links TRBV9 with TRBJ1-2; 7 positions agree with TRBD1. This CDR3 region has 15 residues. With 4 bases clipped from V and 3 bases from J, the junction kept 9 bases outside the gene matches. The V gene's germline CDR1 is SGDLS and CDR2 YYNGEE. DNA of the CDR3: TGTGCCAGCAGCCCTTTGCGGCAGGGGGACTATGGCTACACCTTC. Residues: CASSPLRQGDYGYTF. The full variable domain, completed using reference TRBV9 and TRBJ1-2, is DSGVTQTPKHLITATGQRVTLRCSPRSGDLSVYWYQQSLDQGLQFLIQYYNGEERAKGNILERFSAQQFPDLHSELNLSSLELGDSALYFCASSPLRQGDYGYTFGSGTRLTVV.

V and J are TRBV28 and TRBJ2-5; D might be TRBD2 (5 bases). This CDR3 spans 12 amino acids. V lost 3 bases to trimming and J lost 4 bases, with 6 bases between them. Per the germline V gene, CDR1 is MDHEN and CDR2 is SYDVKM. The CDR3 nucleotides are TGTGCCAGCAGTTTCGGACTAGAGACCCAGTACTTC. As protein: CASSFGLETQYF. Drawing the rest from reference TRBV28 and TRBJ2-5, the complete variable domain is DVKVTQSSRYLVKRTGEKVFLECVQDMDHENMFWYRQDPGLGLRLIYFSYDVKMKEKGDIPEGYSVSREKKERFSLILESASTNQTSMYLCASSFGLETQYFGPGTRLLVL.

The chain uses TRBV9 and TRBJ2-3; 7 positions agree with TRBD2. Germline CDR1 SGDLS, CDR2 YYNGEE. The CDR3 length is 18 residues. V lost 4 bases and J lost 2; bases outside the gene matches: 16. The CDR3 DNA reads as TGTGCCAGCAGCCCTCGATCGCGGGGACTAACAAACACAGATACGCAGTATTTT. This gives the protein CASSPRSRGLTNTDTQYF.

The J gene is TRBJ1-6, the V gene TRBV2; D is undetermined. CDR3 length: 13 residues. Germline V lookup: CDR1 SNHLY, CDR2 FYNNEI. V lost 5 bases, J lost 9 bases, and 11 bases lay in between. The CDR3 DNA follows: TGTGCCAGCAGTACGGAGAGTGGTTCACCCCTCCACTTT. Protein product: CASSTESGSPLHF.

The rearrangement links TRBV28 to TRBJ1-5; D not resolved. The CDR3 is 16 amino acids. Germline loops: CDR1 MDHEN, CDR2 SYDVKM. V was shortened by 5 bases and J by 12 bases, with 26 bases between the two germline ends. The CDR3 nucleotides read TGTGCCAGCAGTCCCCCGGGAGAAGCCAACCTTCATGGCCAGCATTTT. Translated: CASSPPGEANLHGQHF.

The chain employs TRBV18 and TRBJ1-2; possible D gene TRBD1, 6 bases. V dropped 6 bases and J dropped 4 bases, with 18 bases sitting between them. From germline, CDR1 is KGHSH and CDR2 LQKENI. The CDR3 has 15 residues. CDR3 sequence: CASSQSWGLGYGYTF. DNA for the CDR3: TGTGCCAGCTCCCAATCTTGGGGGCTAGGCTATGGCTACACCTTC.

The rearrangement uses TRBV9 and TRBJ1-4; TRBD1 is a possible D gene (6 bases). CDR3 length equals 15 residues. CDR1 SGDLS and CDR2 YYNGEE come from the germline V gene. Trimming stripped 0 bases from V and 5 bases from J, with 11 bases between. CDR3 sequence: CASSVGTEGNEKLFF. The CDR3, as DNA: TGTGCCAGCAGCGTAGGGACAGAAGGGAATGAAAAACTGTTTTTT.

This clone appeared a few times. CDR3 in DNA: TGTGCCAGCAGCCCACTAGCGTCGACAGATACGCAGTATTTT. This encodes CASSPLASTDTQYF. The rearrangement uses TRBV6-4 and TRBJ2-3; 7 bases fit TRBD2. CDR3 size: 14 residues. CDR1 and CDR2 (germline): MRHNA, SNTAGT. After removal of 6 bases from V and 3 bases from J, the junction contained 6 bases not matched to a gene.

The chain carries TRBV30 and TRBJ2-3; 7 nucleotides agree with TRBD2. The CDR3 has 12 amino acids. V lost 5 bases and J lost 3; bases outside the gene matches: 2. Per germline, CDR1 GTSNPN and CDR2 SVGIG (reference sequence). This CDR3 reads CAWEGLTDTQYF. The CDR3 DNA reads TGTGCCTGGGAGGGACTAACAGATACGCAGTATTTT.

CDR3 bases: TGTGCCAGCAGCTTGACAGGGACCGGGGAGCTGTTTTTT. Protein sequence: CASSLTGTGELFF. The V gene is TRBV5-8, the J gene TRBJ2-2; D is possibly TRBD1 (6 bases). Germline V gene data show CDR1 as SGHTS and CDR2 as YDEGEE. V was shortened by 1 base and J by 5 bases, with 6 bases between the two germline ends. The length of the CDR3 is 13 residues. The whole variable domain, remainder taken from reference TRBV5-8 and TRBJ2-2, is EAGVTQSPTHLIKTRGQQATLRCSPISGHTSVYWYQQALGLGLQFLLWYDEGEERNRGNFPPRFSGRQFPNYSSELNVNALELEDSALYLCASSLTGTGELFFGEGSRLTVL.

The V and J genes are TRBV2 and TRBJ1-5; 7 nucleotides match TRBD1. The CDR3 is 15 residues long. V lost 5 bases, J lost 3 bases, and 7 bases stayed unmatched. Germline CDR1 SNHLY, CDR2 FYNNEI. The CDR3 DNA is TGTGCCAGCAGTCAACCGGGACAGAACAATCAGCCCCAGCATTTT. This translates into CASSQPGQNNQPQHF. Supplemented by reference TRBV2 and TRBJ1-5, the full variable domain reads EPEVTQTPSHQVTQMGQEVILRCVPISNHLYFYWYRQILGQKVEFLVSFYNNEISEKSEIFDDQFSVERPDGSNFTLKIRSTKLEDSAMYFCASSQPGQNNQPQHFGDGTRLSIL.

J is TRBJ2-3 and V is TRBV2; TRBD1 is a possible D gene (5 bases). Trimming pared 4 bases from V and 0 bases from J, leaving 8 bases between. Germline CDR1 and CDR2: SNHLY and FYNNEI. The CDR3 has 14 amino acids. The CDR3 nucleotides are TGTGCCAGCAGTGGACAGTTTAGCACAGATACGCAGTATTTT. This codes for CASSGQFSTDTQYF.

This clone was seen just once. V gene TRBV6-5 combines with J gene TRBJ1-1; 11 nucleotides line up with TRBD1. V was pared by 6 bases and J by 7 bases, with 4 bases of the junction left unmatched. CDR3 length: 13 residues. The germline CDR1 and CDR2 sequences are MNHEY and SVGAGI. CDR3 sequence (DNA): TGTGCCAGCAGCCGCGGGACAGGGGGTGAAGCTTTCTTT. It codes for CASSRGTGGEAFF.

The chain has TRBV6-5 and TRBJ1-6; D is unresolved. Trimming removed 7 bases at V and 8 bases at J, with 12 bases between. The CDR3 loop spans 13 amino acids. Germline values: CDR1 MNHEY, CDR2 SVGAGI. CDR3 sequence reads: CASNRGRDSPLHF. CDR3 DNA sequence: TGTGCCAGCAATAGAGGGAGGGATTCACCCCTCCACTTT.

The chain is built from TRBV10-3 and TRBJ1-2; 8 bases are a match to TRBD1. The trim removed 0 bases at V and 10 bases at J, leaving 7 bases unmatched. The CDR3 is 14 amino acids. Germline V gene data show CDR1 as ENHRY and CDR2 as SYGVKD. This chain's CDR3 is CAISESTGEAPYTF. The CDR3 nucleotides read TGTGCCATCAGTGAGTCGACAGGGGAGGCCCCCTACACCTTC.